These 25 T cell receptor beta chains came from one sample sequenced in a study of CD8+ T cells in alopecia areata. Specified treatment: oral pan-JAK inhibitor, 5-10 mg twice daily. Following RNA extraction, reverse transcription yielded cDNA that acted as the sequencing template. The data were produced by immunoSEQ multiplex PCR, yet TCRdb's version contains in-frame clones alone and is incomplete. The sample consists of 110,000 or so clones, 56% of them appearing once. This material consisted of CD4+ T cells sorted from blood, taken at week 24, from a patient treated with tofacitinib. All receptors come from a human donor with alopecia areata.

The rearrangement links TRBV4-3 to TRBJ2-5; possibly TRBD2 for D (6 bases). The V and J ends lost 3 bases and 1 base respectively, with 9 bases between them. This CDR3 has 14 amino acids. Germline V gene lookup returns CDR1 LGHNA and CDR2 YSLEER. CDR3 in DNA: TGCGCCAGCAGCCAGTGGGGACTCCAAGAGACCCAGTACTTC. Translation gives CASSQWGLQETQYF.

This chain's CDR3 is CASSQVGAVRYGYTF. The CDR3, as DNA: TGCGCCAGCAGCCAAGTTGGGGCAGTACGGTATGGCTACACCTTC. The chain links TRBV4-3 to TRBJ1-2; the D gene is possibly TRBD1 (5 bases). The V end lost 1 base, the J end lost 5 bases, and 14 bases lay between the germline ends. The CDR3 covers 15 residues. The germline gives CDR1 LGHNA, CDR2 YSLEER.

V gene TRBV7-2 combines with J gene TRBJ1-5, with D maybe TRBD1 (5 bases). Germline V CDR1 and CDR2: SGHTA, FQGNSA. Trimming took off 3 bases at V and 1 base at J, with 13 bases between the two ends. The CDR3 is 16 amino acids. CDR3: CASSFGAGRSNQPQHF. The CDR3 DNA sequence: TGTGCCAGCAGCTTCGGGGCAGGGCGAAGCAATCAGCCCCAGCATTTT.

The V gene is TRBV30, the J gene TRBJ1-2, with D possibly being TRBD1 (5 bases). The germline V gene has CDR1 GTSNPN and CDR2 SVGIG (reference sequence). V lost 2 bases and J 7 bases, leaving 11 bases between the germline ends. The CDR3 sequence is 12 residues long. The CDR3 coding sequence is TGTGCCTGGAGTAAGAGGGGTAGTGGCTACACCTTC. Translating gives CAWSKRGSGYTF.

The genes are TRBV11-2 and TRBJ2-7, with 8 bases aligning to TRBD2. Germline V CDR1 and CDR2: SGHAT, FQNNGV. The trim removed 5 bases at V and 6 bases at J, leaving 12 bases unmatched. The CDR3 has 15 residues. The CDR3 bases are TGTGCCAGCAGCGGATACGGGACTAGAGTCTTCGAGCAGTACTTC. Residues: CASSGYGTRVFEQYF.

The count of this clone is one. This chain joins TRBV6-5 and TRBJ2-5; D may correspond to TRBD1 or TRBD2 (5 bases each). The V gene's germline CDR1 is MNHEY and CDR2 SVGAGI. This CDR3 comprises 15 residues. V lost 0 bases to trimming and J lost 5 bases, with 13 bases between them. The CDR3 is CASSYSNLGPETQYF. The CDR3 region has the DNA TGTGCCAGCAGTTACTCGAATTTGGGACCGGAGACCCAGTACTTC.

This clone came up a few times. The J gene is TRBJ2-6, the V gene TRBV30, with D unresolved. Trimming left V 8 bases short and J 1 base short, with 3 bases between. In germline, CDR1 is GTSNPN, CDR2 SVGIG (reference sequence). The CDR3 consists of 11 residues. In DNA, the CDR3 is TGTGCCGCTTCTGGGGCCAACGTCCTGACTTTC. This translates into CAASGANVLTF.

The genes are TRBV7-9 and TRBJ1-2; 12 bases are shared with TRBD1. V trimming: 5 bases; J trimming: 11 bases; junction bases outside the gene matches: 6. This CDR3 is built from 13 residues. The germline V gene has CDR1 SEHNR and CDR2 FQNEAQ (reference sequence). CDR3 protein: CASSTGTGGAYTF. The DNA of the CDR3 is TGTGCCAGCAGCACGGGGACAGGGGGCGCTTACACCTTC.

The chain has TRBV9 and TRBJ1-2; no firm D call. V shed 0 bases and J shed 2 bases, with 5 bases lying between them. The CDR3 is 13 residues long. Germline V lookup: CDR1 SGDLS, CDR2 YYNGEE. This CDR3 is CASSVDSNYGYTF. The CDR3 DNA reads as TGTGCCAGCAGCGTAGACAGCAACTATGGCTACACCTTC.

This clone has a single count. V gene TRBV5-1 combines with J gene TRBJ1-4, with unresolved D. CDR1 is SGHRS, CDR2 YFSETQ, per germline. V was shortened by 4 bases and J by 3 bases, with 7 bases between the two germline ends. The CDR3 is 13 residues long. CDR3 sequence (DNA): TGCGCCAGCAGCACCGGACCTAATGAAAAACTGTTTTTT. It encodes CASSTGPNEKLFF.

The V call is TRBV7-2, the J call TRBJ2-1; 7 nucleotides match TRBD2. Trimming removed 2 bases from V and 6 bases from J; junction bases left unmatched: 7. The CDR3 is 15 amino acids. Germline V lookup: CDR1 SGHTA, CDR2 FQGNSA. CDR3 in amino acids: CASSLQPSGSNEQFF. The CDR3 DNA reads TGTGCCAGCAGCTTACAGCCTAGCGGAAGCAATGAGCAGTTCTTC.

This chain uses TRBV2 with TRBJ2-2; D gene ambiguous. V lost 4 bases and J lost 3, with 6 bases in between. CDR3 length equals 13 residues. In germline, CDR1 is SNHLY, CDR2 FYNNEI. The CDR3 coding sequence is TGTGCCAGCAGTGTTGGTTACACCGGGGAGCTGTTTTTT. Translated, it gives CASSVGYTGELFF.

This clone has just a few counts. The genes are TRBV11-2 and TRBJ2-3; D is unclear. Germline V CDR1 and CDR2: SGHAT, FQNNGV. V lost 7 bases to trimming and J lost 4 bases, with 9 bases between them. There are 12 residues in the CDR3. CDR3 in DNA: TGTGCCAGCAAATCGAGCGCAGATACGCAGTATTTT. Protein sequence: CASKSSADTQYF.

This chain links TRBV29-1 with TRBJ1-1; possible D gene TRBD1, 6 bases. Germline loops: CDR1 SQVTM, CDR2 ANQGSEA. V was pared by 6 bases and J by 1 base, with 12 bases between. The CDR3 length is 13 residues. CDR3 residues: CSVAPTGNTEAFF. In nucleotides, the CDR3 is TGCAGCGTGGCTCCGACAGGGAACACTGAAGCTTTCTTT.

This clone was detected once. The J gene is TRBJ1-1, the V gene TRBV29-1, with 7 bases fitting TRBD1. With 7 bases clipped from V and 0 bases from J, the junction kept 5 bases outside the gene matches. The CDR3 has 13 amino acids. From germline, CDR1 is SQVTM and CDR2 ANQGSEA. CDR3 region: CSGSTGVNTEAFF. In DNA form, the CDR3 reads TGCAGCGGATCCACAGGGGTGAACACTGAAGCTTTCTTT. Together with reference TRBV29-1 and TRBJ1-1, the CDR3 gives the full variable domain: SAVISQKPSRDICQRGTSLTIQCQVDSQVTMMFWYRQQPGQSLTLIATANQGSEATYESGFVIDKFPISRPNLTFSTLTVSNMSPEDSSIYLCSGSTGVNTEAFFGQGTRLTVV.

The chain is built from TRBV25-1 and TRBJ1-3; 9 bases agree with TRBD1. J was trimmed by 3 bases and V by 3 bases; bases with no gene match: 9. This CDR3 is built from 17 residues. Germline V lookup: CDR1 MGHDK, CDR2 SYGVNS. The CDR3 protein is CASSEPTGGEDGNTIYF. The CDR3 coding sequence is TGTGCCAGCAGTGAGCCCACAGGGGGCGAGGATGGAAACACCATATATTTT.

The chain links TRBV7-9 to TRBJ2-7; D uncertain. Germline V gene sequence: CDR1 SEHNR, CDR2 FQNEAQ (reference sequence). CDR3 length: 12 amino acids. The germline V and J ends were trimmed by 7 bases and 6 bases, with 13 bases remaining between them. The CDR3 here is CASTDSPAEQYF. Written as DNA, the CDR3 is TGTGCCAGCACCGATAGCCCGGCCGAGCAGTACTTC.

This clone was detected only a few times. The V gene is TRBV6-9, the J gene TRBJ1-3; D is possibly TRBD1 (5 bases). Germline V CDR1 and CDR2: MNHGY, SVAAGI. Trimming took 6 bases from V and 1 from J, leaving 22 bases between them. The CDR3 loop spans 18 amino acids. In nucleotides, the CDR3 is TGTGCCAGCAGCCTTCCTACAGGTGCCCACTCTTCTGGAAACACCATATATTTT. Its translation is CASSLPTGAHSSGNTIYF.

The chain recombines TRBV4-3 with TRBJ1-6; the D is unclear. Trimming took off 5 bases at V and 9 bases at J, with 8 bases between the two ends. This CDR3 is built from 12 residues. Germline V gene lookup returns CDR1 LGHNA and CDR2 YSLEER. CDR3 sequence (DNA): TGCGCCAGCAGCTCTAGTACTTCACCCCTCCACTTT. Its protein is CASSSSTSPLHF.

This clone was detected only once. V gene TRBV5-4 combines with J gene TRBJ1-2; no reliable D call. This CDR3 region has 12 residues. Germline CDR1 reads SGHNT; CDR2 reads YYREEE (reference sequence). Between the trimmed V and J ends, which lost 0 bases and 8 bases, there was a span of 8 bases. CDR3 loop: CASSLGGLGYTF. DNA of the CDR3: TGTGCCAGCAGCTTGGGGGGTCTCGGCTACACCTTC.

The gene calls are TRBV25-1 and TRBJ2-5, with D tentatively TRBD1 (6 bases). The CDR3 is 13 residues long. Trimming stripped 5 bases from V and 13 bases from J, with 20 bases between. Germline V CDR1 and CDR2: MGHDK, SYGVNS. The CDR3 DNA reads as TGTGCCAGCAGTTCCCTCCAAGGGGGTCGTTCGTACTTC. Protein: CASSSLQGGRSYF.

This clone was picked up a small number of times. The rearrangement links TRBV7-2 to TRBJ2-5, with D uncertain. Germline V gives CDR1 SGHTA, CDR2 FQGNSA. CDR3 length: 12 residues. Trimming removed 5 bases from V and 4 bases from J, with 8 bases in between. Written as DNA, the CDR3 is TGTGCCAGCAGCCCCTATAGAGAGACCCAGTACTTC. This gives the protein CASSPYRETQYF.

This clone came up a few times. This chain connects TRBV6-5 to TRBJ2-3, with 8 positions matching TRBD2. The J segment lost 6 bases and the V segment lost 2 bases, leaving 4 bases of the junction unmatched. Germline assignment: CDR1 MNHEY and CDR2 SVGAGI. There are 14 residues in the CDR3. CDR3 sequence reads: CASSYEIAGDTQYF. In DNA form, the CDR3 reads TGTGCCAGCAGTTACGAGATAGCGGGGGATACGCAGTATTTT.

The genes are TRBV29-1 and TRBJ2-2, with D perhaps TRBD1 (5 bases). V was pared by 6 bases and J by 5 bases, with 10 bases between. In germline, CDR1 is SQVTM, CDR2 ANQGSEA. The CDR3 consists of 12 residues. The chain's CDR3 is CSVQEFTGELFF. The CDR3 DNA reads as TGCAGCGTACAGGAGTTTACCGGGGAGCTGTTTTTT.

This clone qualifies as medium-sized. The CDR3 is CATSISGGAPQETQYF. The CDR3 DNA follows: TGTGCCACCAGTATTAGCGGAGGGGCCCCCCAAGAGACCCAGTACTTC. The J gene is TRBJ2-5, the V gene TRBV15; D may be TRBD2 (6 bases). Trimming removed 6 bases at V and 1 base at J, with 18 bases between. The CDR3 is 16 residues long. The germline V gene encodes CDR1 LNHNV and CDR2 YYDKDF (reference sequence).